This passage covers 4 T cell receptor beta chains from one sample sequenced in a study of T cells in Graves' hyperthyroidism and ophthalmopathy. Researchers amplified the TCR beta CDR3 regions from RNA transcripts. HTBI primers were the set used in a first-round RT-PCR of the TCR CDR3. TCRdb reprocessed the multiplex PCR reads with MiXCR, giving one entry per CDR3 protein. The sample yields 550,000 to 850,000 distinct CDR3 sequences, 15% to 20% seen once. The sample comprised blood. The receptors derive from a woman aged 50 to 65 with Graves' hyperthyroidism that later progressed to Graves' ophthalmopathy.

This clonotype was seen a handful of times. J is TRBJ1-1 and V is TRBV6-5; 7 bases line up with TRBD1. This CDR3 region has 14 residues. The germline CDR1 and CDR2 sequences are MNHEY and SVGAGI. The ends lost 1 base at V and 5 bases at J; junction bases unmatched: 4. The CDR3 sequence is CASSYYDRETEAFF. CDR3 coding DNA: TGTGCCAGCAGTTACTATGACAGGGAAACTGAAGCTTTCTTT.

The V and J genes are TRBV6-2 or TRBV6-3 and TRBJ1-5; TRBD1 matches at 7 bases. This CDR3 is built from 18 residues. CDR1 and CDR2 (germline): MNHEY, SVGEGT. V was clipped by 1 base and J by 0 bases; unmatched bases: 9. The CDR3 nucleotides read TGTGCCAGCAGTTACTGGCCAGGGGGGGGATATAGCAATCAGCCCCAGCATTTT. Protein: CASSYWPGGGYSNQPQHF.

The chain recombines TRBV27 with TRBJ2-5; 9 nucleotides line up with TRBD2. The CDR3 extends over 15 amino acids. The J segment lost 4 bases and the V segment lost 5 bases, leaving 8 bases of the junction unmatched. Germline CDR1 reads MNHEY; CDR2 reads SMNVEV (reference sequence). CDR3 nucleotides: TGTGCCAGCAGTATAATAGCGGGGGACTTAGAGACCCAGTACTTC. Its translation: CASSIIAGDLETQYF.

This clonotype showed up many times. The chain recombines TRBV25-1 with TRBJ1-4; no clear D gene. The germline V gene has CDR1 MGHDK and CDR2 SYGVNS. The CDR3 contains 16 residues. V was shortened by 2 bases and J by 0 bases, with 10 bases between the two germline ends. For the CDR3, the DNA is TGTGCCAGCAGTGAACATACTTATCCAACTAATGAAAAACTGTTTTTT. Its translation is CASSEHTYPTNEKLFF.